These T cell receptor beta chains were read from a single sample in a study of blood T cell repertoires in COVID-19. Some clones are missing from TCRdb's copy, which holds only in-frame ones; the method was immunoSEQ multiplex PCR. This sample has about 210,000 clones, with around 90% found just once. Sequences were obtained from peripheral blood. These receptor sequences come from a young man with active or convalescent COVID-19. CDR3s leave out the opening cysteine and the closing phenylalanine or tryptophan. A row's size may be missing; if present it is once, few, many or a size class.

j_call v_call clone_size cdr3_aa
TRBJ2-3 TRBV30 - AWSVQAMGGQY
TRBJ2-3 TRBV10-1 - ASSGEREGSTDTQY
TRBJ2-2 TRBV6-5 - ASSRQGADTGELF
TRBJ2-5 TRBV5-4 - ASSLTGQGQETQY
TRBJ2-5 TRBV27 - ASSFNRVQETQY
TRBJ2-7 TRBV6-5 - ASSYSVGEAYEQY
TRBJ2-7 TRBV6-5 - ASSYSLAASYEQY
TRBJ2-5 TRBV5-1 - ASSAIAGTAQETQY
TRBJ1-5 TRBV6-2/TRBV6-3 - ASSLPGSSNQPQH
TRBJ2-7 TRBV6-5 - ASSRSLTYEQY
TRBJ2-7 TRBV5-1 once ASSLGTGKAEQY
TRBJ1-5 TRBV7-2 - ASSLQPQVGSQPQH
TRBJ1-1 TRBV6-1 - ASRATGGTEAF
TRBJ1-1 TRBV21-1 - ASSKGTGEAMNTEAF
TRBJ2-1 TRBV10-1 - ASSDGTGGPTNEQF
TRBJ2-4 TRBV18 - ASSPLPGLAGTAKNIQY
TRBJ2-3 TRBV5-1 - ASSLAASGEAISYAV
TRBJ2-7 TRBV6-1 - ASSESRAGQY
TRBJ2-3 TRBV19 - ASSVGTSTDTQY
TRBJ2-3 TRBV4-1 - ASTAGTSGTDTQY
TRBJ2-7 TRBV14 - ASSQGTGILLKAYEQY
TRBJ2-7 TRBV4-1 - ASSQEIVSTYEQY
TRBJ2-7 TRBV5-6 - ASSLVYRESSYEQY
TRBJ2-3 TRBV5-8 - ASSLAESRQY
TRBJ1-2 TRBV7-8 - ASSLGRGRVYGYT
TRBJ2-1 TRBV7-6 - ASSLDHPAGLSYNEQF
TRBJ1-3 TRBV7-9 - ASSYGRDRGPVGNTIY
TRBJ2-7 TRBV7-2 - PTPSPASVEYEQY
TRBJ2-7 TRBV7-2 - ASSGWDRGREQY
TRBJ2-2 TRBV9 once ASSATGMNTGELF
TRBJ2-2 TRBV7-6 - ASSSPYGVGGNTGELF